The subject of this entry is one TCR beta chain. Judged by frequency, this clonotype is medium-sized (0.01 to 0.1%); no count was given. Its antigen target is currently unknown. These data come from a study of human CD8 memory T cell subsets (TCRdb year 2020). Regarding the study in general: The clonal relationships among stem-like (TSTEM), progenitor exhausted-like (TPEX) and effector memory CD8+ T cell subsets were assessed by comparing the TCRbeta repertoires of these subsets. Six donors each provided TSTEM, TPEX and effector memory subsets, and TCRbeta repertoires were obtained from all six. Results the study describes overall, beyond this receptor: TSTEM and TPEX subsets showed similarly high normalized Shannon-Wiener diversity, whereas effector memory subsets were comparatively less diverse. Greater repertoire diversity in TSTEM than in TPEX subsets was suggested by Chao1 estimates, potentially reflecting a broader range of specificities. Only TCRbeta chains were sequenced, and repertoire comparisons rested on a handful of donors tested with paired t-tests and Bonferroni correction. Although both stem-like subsets shared clonotypes with effector memory cells, the overlap between TSTEM and TPEX repertoires was minimal, suggesting distinct antigen spectra for the TSTEM and TPEX subsets.

A Human TCR Profiling Kit was used to prepare UMI-labeled 5' RACE TCRbeta libraries. Every TCRbeta library was prepared in parallel with an identical number of PCR cycles. The study's own analysis went as follows. Between 3,000 and 18,000 functional CDR3beta clonotypes were contained in each TCRbeta library. MIGEC 1.2.9 was used for UMI extraction and consensus assembly, with a minimum of three reads required per UMI. In-frame CDR3beta repertoires were extracted with MiXCR 3.0.3. Each sample was downsampled to 42,000 randomly selected UMIs before diversity metrics were calculated in VDJtools 1.2.1. Repertoire overlap metrics D, R and F2 were calculated in VDJtools for the top 3,000 clones of each sample pair. TCRdb reprocessed the reads, so every CDR3 protein sequence counts as one entry and DNA is not shown. These V and J calls rely on TCRdb rather than the paper's analysis. This sample's clone table shows around 4,500 distinct CDR3 sequences. The ten largest clones capture around 25% of the sample.

Density gradient separation was used to isolate peripheral blood mononuclear cells from buffy coats of healthy donors. In the study, total CD8+ T cells were enriched by negative magnetic separation with EasySep or MojoSort CD8+ T cell isolation kits. An RNeasy Mini Kit was used to extract total RNA from duplicate vials of roughly 160,000 sorted CD8+ T cells per subset. The PBMCs were used either fresh or after being cryopreserved in fetal bovine serum with around 10% DMSO. CD8+ T cell subsets were sorted to purity by fluorescence-activated cell sorting on a FACSAria III. From its cysteine to its phenylalanine, the CDR3 spans 13 amino acids. No DNA has been recorded. CDR1 DFQATT and CDR2 SNEGSKA are derived from the germline V gene (reference sequence).

The sequence is built from TRBV20-1 and TRBJ2-5; the TCRdb call, TRBD1, lacks DNA for checking. The sequencing input was CD8+ T cells from PBMCs. The TCR originated in a human donor in good health. The CDR3 reads CSAINRAEETQYF.